Included here is one TCR beta chain sequence, with context. The antigen it recognizes is unknown. No base quality values were provided; no much bigger clone lies one nucleotide off. Genomic DNA was the input for TRB sequencing, which was run either with the immunoSEQ assay at survey resolution or with the hsTCRB kit. From the authors' description of their analysis: The immunoSEQ software handled initial read processing, and the LymphoSeq R package was used for repertoire analyses. Clonality was computed as 1 minus normalized Shannon entropy; Gini coefficient was also calculated for each TRB dataset. Phenotypes of unsorted samples were inferred by mapping TRB sequences from sorted subsets of the recipient or donor onto the same recipient's unsorted samples. The source is immuneACCESS, and TCRdb retained only in-frame sequences with V and J called. Part of the clones is not carried over; for the studies checked, unresolved V genes explain less than half of this, and the remainder is unexplained. That table is the source of V, J and clone size, and D and trimming were worked out from the DNA. In this sample the table shows about 17,000 clones, 70% to 90% of which occur a single time. The top ten clones comprise approximately 3% of the sample.

The control group consisted of around ten patients who received myeloablative marrow transplants with methotrexate plus a calcineurin inhibitor and who were sampled 1 year after transplant. Peripheral blood and bone marrow mononuclear cells were isolated by Ficoll-Hypaque density centrifugation and cryopreserved. The data originate from a study of T cells after posttransplantation cyclophosphamide (dated by TCRdb to 2016 to 2017). Regarding the research as a whole: Using TRB sequencing, the study followed how the T cell repertoire reconstituted after myeloablative bone marrow transplantation in which posttransplantation cyclophosphamide served as GVHD prophylaxis. In 3 patients, up to roughly 3 additional blood samples taken between 2 and 5.2 years after transplant also underwent TRB sequencing, as did pretransplant blood from a handful of patients. Public TRB sequences were queried against a database of over 3,500 sequences associated with responses to pathogens, tumor antigens, self-antigens and alloantigens. TRA and TRB clonality were tightly correlated in several samples, so subsequent TCR analyses focused on TRB only. Blood from all 35 or so PTCy patients with 1-year posttransplant specimens was subjected to TRB sequencing. Antigen receptor sequencing was done on samples from about 40 PTCy-treated patients and from around 15 related bone marrow donors of those patients.

CDR1 is given as MDHEN and CDR2 as SYDVKM, both from the germline V gene. Reading from cysteine to phenylalanine, the CDR3 counts 15 amino acids. Left in the record is the CDR3 DNA by itself, 45 bases read in frame from the first base. V sheds 3 bases and J sheds 0 bases, leaving 10 bases between their ends. Results and caveats for the whole study, not just this receptor: Across 45 patients, recipient CMV seropositivity and CMV reactivation were highly associated with TRB clonality; PTCy diversity was similar to CNI/methotrexate controls. At 1-2 months, donor-recipient similarity was low but rose over the first year, and the later blood repertoires were often dominated by donor CD8+ memory clones. The TRB repertoires of T cells infiltrating skin or GI tract showed only limited overlap with the TRB repertoires of T cells in blood.

This specimen consisted of PBMCs, obtained 410 to 450 days after allogeneic stem cell transplant with calcineurin inhibitor and methotrexate. The chain joins TRBV28 to TRBJ2-3; the D gene is perhaps TRBD2, from 6 matching bases. The clonotype comes from a male patient aged 25-45 years who received an allogeneic stem cell transplant from an unrelated donor, was CMV-positive, and had acute and chronic GVHD. After a transplant, some of the T cells may come from the graft donor. CDR3 loop: CASSFGGTSTDTQYF. The nucleotide sequence is TGTGCCAGCAGTTTTGGCGGGACTAGCACAGATACGCAGTATTTT.